What follows are 3 T cell receptor beta chains derived from one specimen sequenced in a study of shared T cell receptors in the human thymus. This table comes from immunoSEQ multiplex PCR, and its TCRdb copy is limited to in-frame clones, with some not included. Of 700,000 to 750,000 clones in the sample, approximately 85% were seen once. This sample was shared with a second study, whose subject was human thymus T cells.

Sequenced input: thymocytes. These receptors were collected from a girl under two years old with a congenital heart defect.

The chain is built from TRBV6-5 and TRBJ1-6, with TRBD1 as a possible D gene (5 bases). Germline V lookup: CDR1 MNHEY, CDR2 SVGAGI. This CDR3 is built from 13 residues. Trimming removed 2 bases at V and 11 bases at J, with 10 bases between. CDR3 sequence: CASSYGGGPPLHF. In nucleotides, the CDR3 is TGTGCCAGCAGTTACGGGGGAGGACCACCCCTCCACTTT.

This clone was picked up one time. The chain employs TRBV9 and TRBJ1-2; D uncertain. V was cut by 5 bases and J by 6 bases, with 23 bases left in between. Germline V gene sequence: CDR1 SGDLS, CDR2 YYNGEE. The CDR3 is made up of 16 amino acids. The CDR3 DNA sequence: TGTGCCAGCAGAACAACCGCCGGGGAAGGCGAGGATGGCTACACCTTC. Amino acids: CASRTTAGEGEDGYTF.

The chain couples TRBV6-6 to TRBJ1-5; TRBD1 might be the D (5 bases). The CDR3 consists of 14 residues. The V end lost 2 bases, the J end lost 6 bases, and 11 bases lay between the germline ends. CDR1 and CDR2 (germline): MNHNY, SVGAGI (reference sequence). The DNA of the CDR3 is TGTGCCAGCAGTTACGGGCAGGGAGGTCAGCCCCAGCATTTT. Translating it yields CASSYGQGGQPQHF.